This note documents a single T cell receptor beta chain sequence. Its specificity is unknown. Sample treatment: about 20 received Ad26.COV2.S at low or high dose, single or two shots; 5 received placebo; per-sample allocation not given. Collection of the samples took place on day 63 after the first injection of vaccine or placebo. Generated by immunoSEQ multiplex PCR, the TCRdb table keeps only in-frame clones and is missing some. Of about 480,000 clones listed, around 88% are singletons. This sample was taken from a study of Ad26.COV2.S vaccination and SARS-CoV-2 variants. Study results and caveats: Participants given vaccine showed non-spike TCR breadth similar to that of placebo recipients.

Trimming at V came to 6 bases and at J to 7 bases, leaving 8 bases not matched to a gene. Germline V CDR1 and CDR2: MNHEY, SMNVEV (reference sequence). CDR3 length: 15 residues. The V gene is TRBV27, the J gene TRBJ2-1; 11 positions agree with TRBD2. The TCR was taken from a person between 18 and 60 years old who received the Ad26.COV2.S COVID-19 vaccine or a placebo. Sample: peripheral blood, taken in a trial of Ad26.COV2.S vaccine versus placebo. Here the CDR3 reads CASSLLAGVNNEQFF. As DNA, the CDR3 is TGTGCCAGCAGCTTACTAGCGGGAGTTAATAATGAGCAGTTCTTC.